The entry below describes one T cell receptor delta chain. Its antigen remains unidentified. Within one base of it there is no much larger clone, and no base qualities were kept. This entry comes from a study of Vδ1+ human thymocytes (dated 2018 in TCRdb). As for the study more broadly: As a data resource, the study described the mRNA-level TRG and TRD CDR3 repertoires found in highly purified Vdelta1+ thymocytes taken from young children. Earlier work had validated the multiplex-based CDR3 amplicon strategy against 5'RACE-based methods for generating CDR3 amplicons.

The paper as a whole reports these results and caveats: Because no clustering by age or sex was observed, donors were not stratified by these variables in the analyses. Although sort purity was high, approximately 21% of thymic TRD sequences were Vdelta2 (with a few Vdelta3), in contrast to the peripheral blood Vdelta1+ controls. Many TRG clonotypes were found to be shared between donors (up to roughly 7x10^3), whereas TRD repertoires were found to be essentially private (max 116 shared). Thymic TRG and TRD repertoires appeared highly polyclonal with Gaussian CDR3 length distributions, unlike oligoclonal peripheral blood repertoires. Because unexpected Vdelta2 sequences could lead to misinterpretation of bulk repertoire data, the authors recommended using highly purified populations and validating at the single-cell level.

RNA extraction was performed with the RNeasy mini kit, and reverse transcription was done with Superscript III. To generate the CDR3 amplicons, a multiplex PCR was run using pooled V-gene forward primers together with a constant-region reverse primer that carried Illumina adaptor overhangs. After gel purification, amplicons were indexed with Nextera index primers over around 8 extra PCR cycles and were then purified with AMPure XP beads. Sequencing of the libraries was done on an Illumina MiSeq using paired-end 250 bp reads, dual indexing and a roughly 20% PhiX spike-in. On the study's bioinformatics: FastQC was used to check read quality, and ea-utils fastq-join was used to merge TRG read pairs. IMGT/HighV-QUEST was used to annotate sequences, retaining only productive sequences with an unambiguous V-gene assignment, and each clonotype was defined by an identical CDR3 sequence. VDJtools 1.1.1, tcR 2.2.3, Treemap and vegan Shannon diversity in R 3.4.4 were used for downstream analysis. TCRdb reran clone calling on the public reads with CATT; rows sharing one DNA sequence were then combined. These V and J calls derive from TCRdb rather than the authors' analysis. The sample profile shows tens of thousands of delta-chain clones; about a sixth of them were found once. The ten largest make up 0.5% of the sample.

Thymic samples were depleted of alphabeta T cells, then CD3+ TCRVdelta1+ TCRVdelta2- thymocytes were FACS-sorted. Sorted Vdelta1+ thymocyte purity ranged from about 96% to 99.6%. Thymic specimens were obtained from 7 or 8 paediatric patients, aged from about 5 days to 16 months, who were undergoing corrective cardiac surgery. The thymic tissue was dispersed, and mononuclear cells were isolated using a Histopaque-1077 density gradient. The staining antibodies were anti-TCRVdelta1 clone TS8.2, anti-TCRVdelta2 clone B6, anti-CD3 clone HIT3a and anti-TCRalphabeta clone IP26. Sequences TSWWSYY (CDR1) and QGS (CDR2) are obtained from the germline V gene. The germline V end is reduced by 3 bases and the J end by 0 bases; junction bases left unmatched: 18. The CDR3 numbers 20 residues from cysteine through phenylalanine. The kept DNA is CDR3 alone, 60 bases in frame from the first base.

Material: Vdelta1+ gamma-delta thymocytes from the thymus. This specimen's cell subset or site label, interpreted: FACS-sorted CD3+ TCRalphabeta- TCRVdelta1+ TCRVdelta2- thymocytes. The chain uses TRDV1 and TRDJ1; 8 of the junction bases match TRDD2. The clonotype was recovered from a boy under two years old who had congenital heart surgery. The CDR3 amino acid sequence is: CALGDSAFLSLYWYTDKLIF. The nucleotide sequence is TGTGCTCTTGGGGACTCGGCCTTCCTATCTCTGTACTGGTACACCGATAAACTCATCTTT.